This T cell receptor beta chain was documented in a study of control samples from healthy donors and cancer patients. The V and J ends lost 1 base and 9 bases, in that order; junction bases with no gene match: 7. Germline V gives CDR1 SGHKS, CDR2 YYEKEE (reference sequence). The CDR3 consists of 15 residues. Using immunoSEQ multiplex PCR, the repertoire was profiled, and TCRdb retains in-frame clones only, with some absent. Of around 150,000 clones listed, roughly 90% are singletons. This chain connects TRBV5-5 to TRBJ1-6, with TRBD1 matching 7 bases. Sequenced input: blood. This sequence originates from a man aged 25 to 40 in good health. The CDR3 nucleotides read TGTGCCAGCAGCTTGTGGGGCAGGGGGGCTTCACCCCTCCACTTT. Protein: CASSLWGRGASPLHF.